This T cell receptor beta chain was captured by sequencing in a study of T cell responses to AZD1222 COVID-19 vaccine. Notes on the study in general: Donors were chiefly white British, with a greater number of females, and clonal diversity was perhaps underestimated. It was only a handful of AZD1222 recipients who were seropositive at baseline.

The assay was immunoSEQ multiplex PCR, and TCRdb's table has in-frame clones only and misses some. The table records about 120,000 clones, around 94% of them present only once. Details on this clone: Its antigen is unidentified.

The CDR3 spans 12 residues. Trimming removed 3 bases at V and 4 bases at J, with 5 bases between. V is TRBV12-3 or TRBV12-4 and J is TRBJ2-3; D unresolved. The source is an adult who received the AZD1222 COVID-19 vaccine. This specimen consisted of peripheral blood, obtained 28 days after the second AZD1222 dose. CDR3 in amino acids: CASSFFPDTQYF. The CDR3 bases are TGTGCCAGCAGTTTTTTCCCAGATACGCAGTATTTT.